The rows below give T cell receptor beta chains drawn from one sample of a study of cytomegalovirus exposure and HLA in healthy donors. The repertoire was sequenced with immunoSEQ multiplex PCR; TCRdb's copy has only in-frame clones and lacks some. The sample has about 140,000 clones, 78% seen once. Specimen: PBMCs. These receptors were obtained from a male donor in good health and CMV-seronegative. Each CDR3 is given with its conserved first and last residue. Each record gives: D gene, clone size, V gene, J gene, CDR3 DNA, CDR3 protein. A D gene is named only where the DNA matches it firmly. The size of a clone is reported for some rows only, either as once, few or many, or as a class for expanded clones.

TRBD1	once	TRBV27	TRBJ1-2	TGTGCCAGCAGTTCCCGATCCCTTCCGGGACAGGGGTCTCTCTATGGCTACACCTTC	CASSSRSLPGQGSLYGYTF
TRBD1	.	TRBV18	TRBJ2-7	TGTGCCAGCTCAAAAGAACCCCGACAGGGGGGCTCCTACGAGCAGTACTTC	CASSKEPRQGGSYEQYF
.	.	TRBV5-1	TRBJ1-1	TGCGCCAGCAGCTTGGGGTCGGGGACTGAAGCTTTCTTT	CASSLGSGTEAFF
.	few	TRBV6-5	TRBJ1-4	TGTGCCAGCAGTTACTCGCAGGGGCTGGACGAAAAACTGTTTTTT	CASSYSQGLDEKLFF
TRBD1	.	TRBV19	TRBJ1-1	TGTGCCAGTAGTCCACAGGGGGCGAGGAACACTGAAGCTTTCTTT	CASSPQGARNTEAFF
TRBD1	few	TRBV7-9	TRBJ1-4	TGTGCCAGCAGCTGGACAGGGGGCGATCTAGGTAAACTGTTTTTT	CASSWTGGDLGKLFF
TRBD2	.	TRBV30	TRBJ2-3	TGTGCCTGTGAGAGAGCGGGGTACACAGATACGCAGTATTTT	CACERAGYTDTQYF
.	once	TRBV14	TRBJ1-4	TGTGCCAGCAGCGACGAGGGGGGGACTTTAGGGGAAAAACTGTTTTTT	CASSDEGGTLGEKLFF
.	.	TRBV14	TRBJ2-7	TGTGCCAGCAGTGTACAGGGAAGGGGCGAGCAGTACTTC	CASSVQGRGEQYF
.	.	TRBV6-1	TRBJ2-1	TGTACCAGCAGACTCCGTGGGAGATCCTACAATGAGCAGTTCTTC	CTSRLRGRSYNEQFF
TRBD2	.	TRBV5-6	TRBJ2-7	TGTGCCAGCAGCCGGGGACTAGCGGGAGTCTACGAGCAGTACTTC	CASSRGLAGVYEQYF
.	.	TRBV12-5	TRBJ1-4	TGTGCTAGTGGTTTGATCATTGGGGGGACCCCCAATGAAAAACTGTTTTTT	CASGLIIGGTPNEKLFF
TRBD1	.	TRBV7-9	TRBJ2-3	TGTGCCAGCCGGACAGGGACACTGATCCCAGATACGCAGTATTTT	CASRTGTLIPDTQYF
TRBD1	few	TRBV25-1	TRBJ1-2	TGTGCCAGCAGTGATAGAAACAGGGGCTTTGGCTACACCTTC	CASSDRNRGFGYTF
TRBD1	.	TRBV30	TRBJ1-1	TGTGCCTGGGAGACAGGGGGAATGAACACTGAAGCTTTCTTT	CAWETGGMNTEAFF
TRBD1	few	TRBV29-1	TRBJ2-2	TGCAGCGTTGGACAGGGGGCTGGCACCGGGGAGCTGTTTTTT	CSVGQGAGTGELFF
.	.	TRBV7-9	TRBJ2-5	TGTGCCAGCAGCTTAGATGGGGGCGCCAGGGAGACCCAGTACTTC	CASSLDGGARETQYF
TRBD1	.	TRBV30	TRBJ2-5	TGTGCCTGGAGTGTGGGGACAGGGAGAACCCAGTACTTC	CAWSVGTGRTQYF
.	.	TRBV13	TRBJ2-1	TGTGCCAGCAGCTTAGTTGGGGGCCCAGACAATGAGCAGTTCTTC	CASSLVGGPDNEQFF
.	.	TRBV5-1	TRBJ2-5	TGCGCCAGCAGCTTTGGGAGGATAGAGACCCAGTACTTC	CASSFGRIETQYF
.	.	TRBV5-4	TRBJ2-7	TGTGCCAGCAGCTACGATCAGGTATACTACGAGCAGTACTTC	CASSYDQVYYEQYF
.	.	TRBV7-6	TRBJ1-3	TGTGCCAGCAGCTTAGCGGTCACTTCATCTGGAAACACCATATATTTT	CASSLAVTSSGNTIYF
TRBD1	.	TRBV6-5	TRBJ1-2	TGTGCCAGCAGTTACTCGGCAGGGGGAGACGGCTACACCTTC	CASSYSAGGDGYTF
TRBD1	few	TRBV29-1	TRBJ1-6	TGCAGCGTCCGACAGGGGGCCCAATCACCCCTCCACTTT	CSVRQGAQSPLHF
.	.	TRBV29-1	TRBJ2-5	TGCAGCGTGGAGGGACTGGAAGAGACCCAGTACTTC	CSVEGLEETQYF
.	once	TRBV6-5	TRBJ1-1	TGTGCCAGCAGCCGCCGGGGGGGGACTGAAGCTTTCTTT	CASSRRGGTEAFF